The subject of this entry is one T cell receptor (beta chain). The record originates from a study of cytomegalovirus exposure and HLA in healthy donors. The overall study: Membership in the Caucasian-associated ancestry cluster was found for about four fifths of fewer than 450 genotyped donors.

Primers: 60 Vbeta forward and 13 Jbeta reverse. Data came from immunoSEQ multiplex PCR; TCRdb stores just in-frame clones and leaves some out. The sample yields 100,000 to 150,000 clones, 79% seen once. Material for sequencing was PBMCs. This TCR was sampled from a man in his late teens or twenties in good health and CMV-seronegative.

CDR3 sequence: CASSPPGDREAFF. CDR3 in DNA: TGTGCCAGCTCACCACCAGGGGACAGGGAAGCTTTCTTT. The chain has TRBV18 and TRBJ1-1, with 8 bases aligning to TRBD1. V gave up 0 bases and J gave up 8 bases; unmatched junction bases: 2. In germline, CDR1 is KGHSH, CDR2 LQKENI. The CDR3 extends over 13 amino acids.